This record covers a single T cell receptor (beta chain). Its specificity is unknown. V was cut by 3 bases and J by 7 bases, with 12 bases left in between. This CDR3 is 13 amino acids long. CDR1 and CDR2 from the germline V gene are SNHLY and FYNNEI. The sample belongs to a study of cytomegalovirus exposure and HLA in healthy donors. Overall study results and limits: Some TCR beta chains (more than 150 of them) were listed as cytomegalovirus-associated.

The protocol was immunoSEQ multiplex PCR, while the TCRdb copy is restricted to in-frame clones and leaves out a portion. The table records about 180,000 clones, approximately 87% of them present only once. J is TRBJ1-2 and V is TRBV2, with TRBD1 as a possible D gene (5 bases). The sequencing sample was made of PBMCs. This TCR was recovered from a woman younger than 45 in good health and CMV-seronegative. The CDR3 DNA is TGTGCCAGCAGTGAGGCCAGGGCGTTTGGCTACACCTTC. It is translated as CASSEARAFGYTF.